The clone carrying this TCR beta chain was detected ten times or more. The antigen remains unidentified. The CDR3 goes on 3 residues after the read ends, and that part is filled in from the germline J gene. The CDR3 is 14 amino acids. V shed 12 bases and J shed 0 bases, with 15 bases lying between them. CDR1 KGHDR and CDR2 SFDVKD come from the germline V gene. This sample is drawn from a study of T cell clonality in common variable immunodeficiency. Study results and limitations: CVID subjects shared fewer TCRbeta clones than healthy controls did. What drives increased CVID clonality needs T cell subpopulation sequencing.

The method was immunoSEQ multiplex PCR; TCRdb's version includes in-frame clones alone and lacks a portion of them. The profile covers roughly 32,000 clones, none occurring a single time. Sequencing input: peripheral blood mononuclear cells. This sequence was found in a person between 18 and 75 years old in good health. The V gene is TRBV24-1, the J gene TRBJ2-3, with D unresolved. Incomplete CDR3 DNA: TGTGCCCCCACCCCGTTTTCTAGCACAGATACG. It is translated as CAPTPFSSTDT. The full CDR3 protein reads CAPTPFSSTDTQYF.